In this sample, the clone carrying this T cell receptor beta chain turned up a few times. No antigen is known for it. This sample is drawn from a study of blood T cells in healthy people across ages. The authors ran a second PCR of about 7 to 11 cycles using a sample-barcoded 5' primer and a J-beta primer mix. Every sample gave at least 2.5 million paired-end reads containing CDR3. Each CDR3 protein gets one entry after TCRdb re-called the 5' RACE reads with MiXCR. The sample consists of hundreds of thousands of distinct CDR3 sequences, about 24% of them appearing once. Study-level results: Long-lived donors had more naive CD4+ cells and higher diversity than aged donors. A roughly linear age-dependent decrease characterized TCR beta diversity per million T cells.

This CDR3 contains 16 residues. The trim removed 5 bases at V and 6 bases at J, leaving 10 bases unmatched. Sequences were obtained from blood. The TCR was taken from a man in his 70s in good health. This chain uses TRBV12-3 or TRBV12-4 with TRBJ2-7; 13 positions agree with TRBD2. DNA of the CDR3: TGTGCCAGCAGTCCCCGGACTAGCGGGGGCTTAGGCGAGCAGTACTTC. Protein: CASSPRTSGGLGEQYF.